This T cell receptor beta chain was sequenced during a study of metastatic and nonmetastatic thyroid tumors. Study context: The authors compared repertoires across blood and tumor or nodule tissue from malignant and benign thyroid patients.

How the authors handled the data: It was from CDR3 differences across clinicopathological groups that a distant-metastasis classifier for papillary thyroid cancer was built. TCRdb reanalyzed the PCR reads with MiXCR. TCRdb, not the authors, supplied the V and J calls. The sample lists over 15,000 clones, 25% to 30% occurring once. V lost 5 bases to trimming and J lost 3 bases, with 14 bases between them. The CDR3 totals 15 residues. Study results and caveats: Significantly greater TCR beta diversity was reportedly found in malignant thyroid tumors than in benign nodules (in blood and tumor).

This clone was detected many times. What it recognizes is unknown. Until they underwent thyroid surgery, no patient had received any treatment. The source of this sequence is a male donor with papillary thyroid cancer or a benign thyroid nodule (not recorded which). Some clones in this sample may be carry-over from other donors' samples. Sequenced material: tumor tissue. V usage is TRBV12-3 or TRBV12-4 and J usage is TRBJ1-5; a weak D match, TRBD1 (5 bases). DNA for the CDR3: TGTGCCAGCAGTCCGGGACGGCGGGCCAATCAGCCCCAGCATTTT. It is translated as CASSPGRRANQPQHF.